What follows is one TCR beta chain and its context. CDR1 is MNHEY and CDR2 is SVGEGT in the germline V gene. Trimming at V came to 0 bases and at J to 2 bases, leaving 18 bases not matched to a gene. The CDR3 covers 21 residues. Original handling: Amplified reference gene primers provided the basis for estimating nucleated cell counts. Method: immunoSEQ multiplex PCR; TCRdb's copy keeps in-frame clones and lacks some. V and J calls and clone size are given by that table; D and trimming were obtained from the DNA. The sample shows roughly 150,000 clones, under 90% of them seen only once. This entry belongs to a study of blood T cell repertoires in COVID-19. The wider study: From the United States, Italy and Spain came samples of acute and convalescent COVID-19. PBMCs, B-cell-depleted T cells, or T cells provided the cDNA or gDNA that made up the material.

Sample: peripheral blood. The chain carries TRBV6-2 or TRBV6-3 and TRBJ2-2; 7 bases agree with TRBD2. The clonotype originates from an elderly woman with acute or convalescent COVID-19. The CDR3 protein is CASSYSISGGIGSRNTGELFF. DNA of the CDR3: TGTGCCAGCAGTTACTCGATATCGGGGGGAATCGGGAGCCGAAACACCGGGGAGCTGTTTTTT.